This T cell receptor (beta chain) was recovered during a study of Graves' ophthalmopathy and Graves' hyperthyroidism. The CDR3 totals 20 residues. CDR1 is MNHEY, CDR2 SVGEGT, per germline. Trimming removed 2 bases from V and 3 bases from J; junction bases left unmatched: 20. This clonotype occurred a few times. Transcripts of RNA were the source for amplifying TCR beta CDR3 regions. First-round RT-PCR used HTBI primers; second-round multiplex PCR followed. TCRdb redid the calling of the multiplex PCR reads with MiXCR, one entry per CDR3 protein. The sample yields about 620,000 distinct CDR3 sequences, about 20% seen once.

The TCR was taken from a woman aged 18-35 years with stable Graves' hyperthyroidism. Some clones in this sample may be carry-over from other donors' samples. What was sequenced was peripheral blood. The chain has TRBV6-2 or TRBV6-3 and TRBJ2-7, with TRBD2 identical over 9 bases. The CDR3 reads CASSYEMDPAGGLLGYEQYF. In DNA form, the CDR3 reads TGTGCCAGCAGTTACGAGATGGACCCAGCGGGGGGCCTCCTGGGCTACGAGCAGTACTTC.